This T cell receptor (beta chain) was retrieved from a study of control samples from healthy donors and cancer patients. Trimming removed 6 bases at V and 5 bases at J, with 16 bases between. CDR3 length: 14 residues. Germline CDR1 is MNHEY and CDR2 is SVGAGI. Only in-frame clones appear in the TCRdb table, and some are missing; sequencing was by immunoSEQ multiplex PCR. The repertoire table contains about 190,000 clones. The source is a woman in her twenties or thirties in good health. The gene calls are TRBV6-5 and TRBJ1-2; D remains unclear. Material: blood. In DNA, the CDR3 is TGTGCCAGCAGCCCCCCGGGCTCCCTTTATGGCTACACCTTC. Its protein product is CASSPPGSLYGYTF.